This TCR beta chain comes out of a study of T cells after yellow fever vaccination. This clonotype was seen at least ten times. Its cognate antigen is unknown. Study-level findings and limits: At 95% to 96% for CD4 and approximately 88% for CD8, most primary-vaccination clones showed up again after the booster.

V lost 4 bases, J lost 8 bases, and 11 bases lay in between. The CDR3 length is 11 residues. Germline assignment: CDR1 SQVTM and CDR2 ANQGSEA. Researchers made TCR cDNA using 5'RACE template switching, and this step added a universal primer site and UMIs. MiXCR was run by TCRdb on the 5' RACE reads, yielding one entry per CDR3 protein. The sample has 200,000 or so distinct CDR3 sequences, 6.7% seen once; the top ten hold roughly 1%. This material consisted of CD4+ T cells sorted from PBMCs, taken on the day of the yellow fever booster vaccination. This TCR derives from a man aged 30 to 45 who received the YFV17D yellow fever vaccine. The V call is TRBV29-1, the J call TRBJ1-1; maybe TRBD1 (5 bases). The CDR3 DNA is TGCAGCGTTGCAACAGGACCGGAAGCTTTCTTT. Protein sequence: CSVATGPEAFF.